A selection of T cell receptor beta chains follows, all from one sample in a study of T cell clonotyping in hematopoietic cell transplantation. TCRdb's table, derived via immunoSEQ multiplex PCR, lists solely in-frame clones and lacks some. The sample has fewer than 20,000 clones; approximately 93% are singletons. The input for sequencing was peripheral blood mononuclear cells, taken before stem cell transplant. The source is a man in his late teens or twenties with biphenotypic leukemia. Some clones in this sample may be carry-over from other donors' samples. CDR3s include the opening cysteine and the closing phenylalanine or tryptophan. D genes are given only for firm matches. For some rows the clone size is stated as once, few or many, or as a class when expanded; others skip it.

v_call: TRBV10-3; clone_size: -; d_call: -; j_call: TRBJ2-7; cdr3_nt: TGTGCCATCAGTGAGTCGTTAGTGGGTGAATCTTCCTACGAGCAGTACTTC; cdr3_aa: CAISESLVGESSYEQYF
v_call: TRBV5-1; clone_size: -; d_call: -; j_call: TRBJ2-7; cdr3_nt: TGCGCCAGCAGCCTGAGTAGCCCGTCCTACGAGCAGTACTTC; cdr3_aa: CASSLSSPSYEQYF
v_call: TRBV5-1; clone_size: -; d_call: -; j_call: TRBJ1-1; cdr3_nt: TGCGCCAGCAGAGGACTGAACACTGAAGCTTTCTTT; cdr3_aa: CASRGLNTEAFF
v_call: TRBV6-5; clone_size: -; d_call: TRBD2; j_call: TRBJ2-5; cdr3_nt: TGTGCCAGCAGTTACCCCGCTAGCGGGGGCCAAGAGACCCAGTACTTC; cdr3_aa: CASSYPASGGQETQYF
v_call: TRBV27; clone_size: -; d_call: -; j_call: TRBJ2-7; cdr3_nt: TGTGCCAGCAGGCCTCGAGCCGTACTGAGCTACGAGCAGTACTTC; cdr3_aa: CASRPRAVLSYEQYF
v_call: TRBV29-1; clone_size: -; d_call: TRBD1; j_call: TRBJ2-1; cdr3_nt: TGCAGCGTCGGAGCGCCGACAGGGGAAAGCAATGAGCAGTTCTTC; cdr3_aa: CSVGAPTGESNEQFF
v_call: TRBV29-1; clone_size: -; d_call: -; j_call: TRBJ2-3; cdr3_nt: TGCAGCGTTGAAGGCGAAACAGGGACTAGCACAGATACGCAGTATTTT; cdr3_aa: CSVEGETGTSTDTQYF
v_call: TRBV28; clone_size: -; d_call: TRBD1; j_call: TRBJ2-4; cdr3_nt: TGTGCCAGCAGCCGGTCCATAAACAGGGGGCTAAACATTCAGTACTTC; cdr3_aa: CASSRSINRGLNIQYF
v_call: TRBV29-1; clone_size: once; d_call: -; j_call: TRBJ1-2; cdr3_nt: TGCAGCGTTGTTGCAGGGACTGATGGCTACACCTTC; cdr3_aa: CSVVAGTDGYTF
v_call: TRBV9; clone_size: -; d_call: -; j_call: TRBJ2-6; cdr3_nt: TGTGCCAGCAGCGTAGTATTGAGCGAGGGGGCCAACGTCCTGACTTTC; cdr3_aa: CASSVVLSEGANVLTF
v_call: TRBV30; clone_size: -; d_call: -; j_call: TRBJ1-1; cdr3_nt: TGTGCCTGGAGTGGAGGATACGAAGCTTTCTTT; cdr3_aa: CAWSGGYEAFF
v_call: TRBV6-6; clone_size: -; d_call: -; j_call: TRBJ2-5; cdr3_nt: TGTGCCAGCAGTTACTCGAGTCTGGGACAAGAGACCCAGTACTTC; cdr3_aa: CASSYSSLGQETQYF
v_call: TRBV2; clone_size: -; d_call: -; j_call: TRBJ2-2; cdr3_nt: TGTGCCAGCAGTGAAGTGGGACATTCGAACACCGGGGAGCTGTTTTTT; cdr3_aa: CASSEVGHSNTGELFF
v_call: TRBV10-3; clone_size: -; d_call: -; j_call: TRBJ2-7; cdr3_nt: TGTGCCATCTCCGCCCCGGGACACCCCTACGAGCAGTACTTC; cdr3_aa: CAISAPGHPYEQYF
v_call: TRBV5-6; clone_size: -; d_call: -; j_call: TRBJ2-5; cdr3_nt: TGTGCCAGCAGCTTGAGAGCTCTGGGGGGAGAGACCCAGTACTTC; cdr3_aa: CASSLRALGGETQYF
v_call: TRBV25-1; clone_size: once; d_call: -; j_call: TRBJ2-5; cdr3_nt: TGTGCCAGCAACGCGGGGTGGGAGACCCAGTACTTC; cdr3_aa: CASNAGWETQYF
v_call: TRBV30; clone_size: once; d_call: -; j_call: TRBJ2-5; cdr3_nt: TGTGCCTGGAAAAGGGAGGAGACCCAGTACTTC; cdr3_aa: CAWKREETQYF
v_call: TRBV29-1; clone_size: -; d_call: -; j_call: TRBJ1-1; cdr3_nt: TGCAGAGCGGTGCGTGCGAACACTGAAGCTTTCTTT; cdr3_aa: CRAVRANTEAFF
v_call: TRBV7-2; clone_size: -; d_call: -; j_call: TRBJ2-1; cdr3_nt: TGTGCCAGCAGCACCCGGAGTGAGCAGTTCTTC; cdr3_aa: CASSTRSEQFF
v_call: TRBV25-1; clone_size: -; d_call: -; j_call: TRBJ1-6; cdr3_nt: TGTGCCTCAGGCTCCGGCAATTCACCCCTCCACTTT; cdr3_aa: CASGSGNSPLHF
v_call: TRBV9; clone_size: -; d_call: -; j_call: TRBJ1-2; cdr3_nt: TGTGCCAGCAGCGTAGGGACTAACTATGGCTACACCTTC; cdr3_aa: CASSVGTNYGYTF
v_call: TRBV5-6; clone_size: -; d_call: -; j_call: TRBJ1-5; cdr3_nt: TGTGCCAGCAGCTTGGGGACAGTGAATCAGCCCCAGCATTTT; cdr3_aa: CASSLGTVNQPQHF
v_call: TRBV30; clone_size: -; d_call: -; j_call: TRBJ1-1; cdr3_nt: TGTGCCTGGGCCTTTGGAGGCACTGAAGCTTTCTTT; cdr3_aa: CAWAFGGTEAFF
v_call: TRBV6-1; clone_size: -; d_call: -; j_call: TRBJ1-4; cdr3_nt: TGTGCCAGCCAGTGGTCTGCGAATGAAAAACTGTTTTTT; cdr3_aa: CASQWSANEKLFF
v_call: TRBV5-6; clone_size: -; d_call: -; j_call: TRBJ1-5; cdr3_nt: TGTGCCAGCCAGTCGACAGGCAGCAATCAGCCCCAGCATTTT; cdr3_aa: CASQSTGSNQPQHF
v_call: TRBV7-8; clone_size: -; d_call: -; j_call: TRBJ1-3; cdr3_nt: TGTGCCAGCAGCTTAGTCGGGCGACAGTTCTCTGGAAACACCATATATTTT; cdr3_aa: CASSLVGRQFSGNTIYF
v_call: TRBV19; clone_size: -; d_call: TRBD1; j_call: TRBJ1-6; cdr3_nt: TGTGCCAGTAGTTTGGGGACAGGGAGTTCCACCTCACCCCTCCACTTT; cdr3_aa: CASSLGTGSSTSPLHF
v_call: TRBV9; clone_size: -; d_call: -; j_call: TRBJ2-3; cdr3_nt: TGTGCCAGTCCAGGGACTTTTTATCCGAATAGCACAGATACGCAGTATTTT; cdr3_aa: CASPGTFYPNSTDTQYF
v_call: TRBV27; clone_size: -; d_call: -; j_call: TRBJ1-2; cdr3_nt: TGTGCCAGCAGTTTGAGAGGGGCCACCCTTAACTATGGCTACACCTTC; cdr3_aa: CASSLRGATLNYGYTF
v_call: TRBV19; clone_size: once; d_call: -; j_call: TRBJ2-7; cdr3_nt: TGTGCCAGTAGTATTGAGCGTGGCGAGCAGTACTTC; cdr3_aa: CASSIERGEQYF
v_call: TRBV28; clone_size: -; d_call: -; j_call: TRBJ2-7; cdr3_nt: TGTGCCAGCACCCCCTTACTGGGGGCCTCCTACGAGCAGTACTTC; cdr3_aa: CASTPLLGASYEQYF
v_call: TRBV4-1; clone_size: -; d_call: -; j_call: TRBJ1-4; cdr3_nt: TGCGCCAGCAGCCTGGGCCTAGGTAATGAAAAACTGTTTTTT; cdr3_aa: CASSLGLGNEKLFF
v_call: TRBV18; clone_size: -; d_call: TRBD2; j_call: TRBJ2-3; cdr3_nt: TGTGCCAGCTCACCTCGGAGACTAGCGGGGGGAGCAGATACGCAGTATTTT; cdr3_aa: CASSPRRLAGGADTQYF
v_call: TRBV4-1; clone_size: -; d_call: -; j_call: TRBJ1-5; cdr3_nt: TGCGCCAGCAGCCAGTGGGACACCTTCAATCAGCCCCAGCATTTT; cdr3_aa: CASSQWDTFNQPQHF
v_call: TRBV29-1; clone_size: -; d_call: -; j_call: TRBJ1-1; cdr3_nt: TGCAGCGTTAAGCCCCGAGGGGGAGTGAACACTGAAGCTTTCTTT; cdr3_aa: CSVKPRGGVNTEAFF
v_call: TRBV28; clone_size: -; d_call: -; j_call: TRBJ1-1; cdr3_nt: TGTGCCAGCACCTCATTTGGGTTAGGTAGGACTGAAGCTTTCTTT; cdr3_aa: CASTSFGLGRTEAFF
v_call: TRBV5-1; clone_size: -; d_call: -; j_call: TRBJ1-2; cdr3_nt: TGCGCCAGCAGCTCGGGAGGAGACTATGGCTACACCTTC; cdr3_aa: CASSSGGDYGYTF
v_call: TRBV5-6; clone_size: -; d_call: -; j_call: TRBJ2-6; cdr3_nt: TGTGCCAGCAGCTTCGGAAGGGGGGCGGTCCTGACTTTC; cdr3_aa: CASSFGRGAVLTF